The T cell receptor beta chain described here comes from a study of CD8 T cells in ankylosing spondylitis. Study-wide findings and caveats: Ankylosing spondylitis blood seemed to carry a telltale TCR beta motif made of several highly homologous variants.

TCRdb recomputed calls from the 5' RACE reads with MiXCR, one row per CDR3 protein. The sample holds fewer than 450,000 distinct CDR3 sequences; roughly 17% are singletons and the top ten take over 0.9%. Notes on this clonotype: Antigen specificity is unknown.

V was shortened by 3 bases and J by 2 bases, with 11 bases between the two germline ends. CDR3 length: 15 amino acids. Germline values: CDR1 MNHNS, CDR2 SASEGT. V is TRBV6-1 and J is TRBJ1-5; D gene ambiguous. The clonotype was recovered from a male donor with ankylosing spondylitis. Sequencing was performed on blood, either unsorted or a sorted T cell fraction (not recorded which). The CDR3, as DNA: TGTGCCAGCAGTGAGGGCCCCTGGGGCAATCAGCCCCAGCATTTT. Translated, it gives CASSEGPWGNQPQHF.